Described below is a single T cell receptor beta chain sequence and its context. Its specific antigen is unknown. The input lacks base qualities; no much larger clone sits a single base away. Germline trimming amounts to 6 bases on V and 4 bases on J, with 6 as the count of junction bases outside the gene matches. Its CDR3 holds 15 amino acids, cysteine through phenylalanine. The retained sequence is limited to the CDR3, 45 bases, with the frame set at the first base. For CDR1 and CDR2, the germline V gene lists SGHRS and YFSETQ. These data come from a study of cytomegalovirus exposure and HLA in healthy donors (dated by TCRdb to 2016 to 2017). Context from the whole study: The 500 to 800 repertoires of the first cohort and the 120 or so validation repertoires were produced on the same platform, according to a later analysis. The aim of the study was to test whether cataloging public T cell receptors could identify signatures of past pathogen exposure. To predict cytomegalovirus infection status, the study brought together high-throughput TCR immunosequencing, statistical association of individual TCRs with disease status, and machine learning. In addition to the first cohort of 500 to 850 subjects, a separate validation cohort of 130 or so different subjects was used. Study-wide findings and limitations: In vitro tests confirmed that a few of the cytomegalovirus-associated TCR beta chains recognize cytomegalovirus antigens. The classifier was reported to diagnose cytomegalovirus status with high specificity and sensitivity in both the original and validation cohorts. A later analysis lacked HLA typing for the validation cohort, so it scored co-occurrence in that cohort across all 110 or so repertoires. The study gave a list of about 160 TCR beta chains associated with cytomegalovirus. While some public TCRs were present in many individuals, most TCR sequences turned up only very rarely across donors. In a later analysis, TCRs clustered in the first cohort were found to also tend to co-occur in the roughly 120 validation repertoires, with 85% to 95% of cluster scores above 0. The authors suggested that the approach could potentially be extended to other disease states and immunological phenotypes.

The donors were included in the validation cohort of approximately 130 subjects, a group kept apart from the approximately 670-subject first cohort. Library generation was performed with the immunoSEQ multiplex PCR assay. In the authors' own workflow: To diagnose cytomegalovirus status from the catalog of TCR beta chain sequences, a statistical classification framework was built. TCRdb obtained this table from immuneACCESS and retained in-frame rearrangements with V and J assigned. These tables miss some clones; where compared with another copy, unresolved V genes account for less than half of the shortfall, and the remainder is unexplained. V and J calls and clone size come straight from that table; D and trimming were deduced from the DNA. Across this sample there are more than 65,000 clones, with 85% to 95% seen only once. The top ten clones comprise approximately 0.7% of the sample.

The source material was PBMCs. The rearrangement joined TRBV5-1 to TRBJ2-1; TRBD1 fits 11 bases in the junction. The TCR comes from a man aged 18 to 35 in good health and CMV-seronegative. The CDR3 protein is CASMPRDRGYNEQFF. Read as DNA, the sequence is TGCGCCAGCATGCCCCGGGACAGGGGGTACAATGAGCAGTTCTTC. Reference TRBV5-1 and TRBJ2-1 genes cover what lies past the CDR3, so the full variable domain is KAGVTQTPRYLIKTRGQQVTLSCSPISGHRSVSWYQQTPGQGLQFLFEYFSETQRNKGNFPGRFSGRQFSNSRSEMNVSTLELGDSALYLCASMPRDRGYNEQFFGPGTRLTVL.